These 17 T cell receptor beta chains share one sample of origin, sequenced in a study of blood T cell repertoires in COVID-19. The data were produced by immunoSEQ multiplex PCR, yet TCRdb's version contains in-frame clones alone and is incomplete. Here the sample spans about 220,000 clones, around 80% being singletons. Sequencing input: peripheral blood. These TCRs come from a man aged 25-40 years with active or convalescent COVID-19.

V and J are TRBV19 and TRBJ2-7; a weak D match, TRBD2 (5 bases). Between the trimmed V and J ends, which lost 5 bases and 4 bases, there was a span of 12 bases. Germline CDR1 reads LNHDA; CDR2 reads SQIVND (reference sequence). The CDR3 contains 13 residues. This chain's CDR3 is CASSRQREYEQYF. The CDR3 coding sequence is TGTGCCAGTAGTCGCCAACGGGAATACGAGCAGTACTTC. Full variable domain (outside the CDR3, taken from reference TRBV19 and TRBJ2-7): DGGITQSPKYLFRKEGQNVTLSCEQNLNHDAMYWYRQDPGQGLRLIYYSQIVNDFQKGDIAEGYSVSREKKESFPLTVTSAQKNPTAFYLCASSRQREYEQYFGPGTRLTVT.

V and J are TRBV28 and TRBJ1-1; TRBD1 is a possible D gene (6 bases). The length of the CDR3 is 14 residues. Trimming removed 5 bases from V and 10 bases from J, with 20 bases in between. CDR1 and CDR2 (germline): MDHEN, SYDVKM. The CDR3 nucleotides are TGTGCCAGCAGTGAGGGGGGGGAAGGTCGGGTAGCTTTCTTT. It translates to CASSEGGEGRVAFF.

The chain links TRBV6-2 or TRBV6-3 to TRBJ1-1, with 7 bases identical to TRBD1. Germline loops: CDR1 MNHEY, CDR2 SVGEGT. V dropped 5 bases and J dropped 2; count of bases not matched to a gene: 5. CDR3 length: 14 residues. CDR3: CASSPHRGNTEAFF. CDR3 nucleotide sequence: TGTGCCAGCAGTCCCCACAGGGGCAACACTGAAGCTTTCTTT.

This clone was observed a single time. The chain joins TRBV7-2 to TRBJ1-5; no clear D. Germline values: CDR1 SGHTA, CDR2 FQGNSA. V gave up 5 bases and J gave up 3 bases, with 8 bases separating them. This CDR3 comprises 13 residues. CDR3 residues: CASSRHVNQPQHF. The CDR3 DNA sequence: TGTGCCAGCAGCAGACACGTCAATCAGCCCCAGCATTTT.

This sequence joins TRBV19 and TRBJ2-7; the match to TRBD1 covers 8 bases. Germline CDR1 LNHDA, CDR2 SQIVND (reference sequence). This CDR3 has 16 residues. V shed 3 bases, J shed 2 bases, and the junction held 9 bases outside the gene matches. CDR3 coding DNA: TGTGCCAGTAGTATTATACAGGGGGGACCCCCCTACGAGCAGTACTTC. This codes for CASSIIQGGPPYEQYF.

The rearrangement joins TRBV6-5 to TRBJ2-3; tentatively, D is TRBD2 (7 bases). The germline V gene encodes CDR1 MNHEY and CDR2 SVGAGI. The CDR3 is made up of 13 amino acids. V lost 5 bases and J lost 2, with 8 bases in between. CDR3 protein: CASSRGATDTQYF. Written as DNA, the CDR3 is TGTGCCAGCAGTCGGGGGGCCACAGATACGCAGTATTTT.

V usage is TRBV12-5 and J usage is TRBJ1-3, with D possibly TRBD1 on 5 matching bases. The germline V gene has CDR1 LGHNT and CDR2 FRNRAP. V shed 6 bases and J shed 3 bases, with 12 bases lying between them. The CDR3 sequence is 14 residues long. The CDR3 region has the DNA TGTGCTAGTGGCGGGACTGGTCGTGGAAACACCATATATTTT. Translation: CASGGTGRGNTIYF.

The CDR3 DNA reads TGTGCCACCCTAGGGGGAGTTTTAGATACGCAGTATTTT. It translates to CATLGGVLDTQYF. This rearrangement joins TRBV28 to TRBJ2-3, with D possibly being TRBD1 (6 bases). V gave up 10 bases and J gave up 5 bases, with 16 bases separating them. Germline CDR1 MDHEN, CDR2 SYDVKM. This CDR3 has 13 amino acids.

This clone was recorded only once. The J gene is TRBJ2-5, the V gene TRBV15; perhaps TRBD2 as D (6 bases). Germline V lookup: CDR1 LNHNV, CDR2 YYDKDF (reference sequence). V lost 1 base and J lost 3, with 6 bases in between. The CDR3 contains 13 residues. Written as DNA, the CDR3 is TGTGCCACCAGCAGAGGACTAGAAGAGACCCAGTACTTC. Translation gives CATSRGLEETQYF.

This chain connects TRBV6-5 to TRBJ1-2; D uncertain. Trimming stripped 10 bases from V and 2 bases from J, with 14 bases between. The CDR3 is 13 residues long. Germline-derived CDR1 and CDR2 are MNHEY and SVGAGI. The CDR3 DNA sequence: TGTGCCATAAGGGAGACCCAGAACTATGGCTACACCTTC. Its translation: CAIRETQNYGYTF.

The rearrangement uses TRBV4-2 and TRBJ2-1; D gene ambiguous. CDR1 and CDR2 from the germline V gene are LGHNA and YNFKEQ. The length of the CDR3 is 12 residues. Trimming removed 4 bases at V and 7 bases at J, with 8 bases between. The CDR3 sequence: CASSLGTNEQFF. CDR3 DNA sequence: TGTGCCAGCAGCCTTGGTACAAATGAGCAGTTCTTC.

This rearrangement joins TRBV28 to TRBJ2-3, with D uncertain. This CDR3 is 11 amino acids long. V gave up 8 bases and J gave up 4 bases, with 7 bases separating them. Germline CDR1 MDHEN, CDR2 SYDVKM. This chain's CDR3 is CASLVPDTQYF. The DNA of the CDR3 is TGTGCCAGCCTTGTCCCAGATACGCAGTATTTT.

A few counts support this clone. This chain uses TRBV10-3 with TRBJ2-7; TRBD2 might be the D (6 bases). Germline V gene lookup returns CDR1 ENHRY and CDR2 SYGVKD. The CDR3 length is 14 residues. V was shortened by 7 bases and J by 3 bases, with 16 bases between the two germline ends. As DNA, the CDR3 is TGTGCCATCAAGAAGGACCAGGGACTCTACGAGCAGTACTTC. Amino acid sequence: CAIKKDQGLYEQYF.

This sequence joins TRBV2 and TRBJ2-1; 12 bases are shared with TRBD2. The CDR3 covers 14 residues. Germline CDR1 and CDR2: SNHLY and FYNNEI. Unmatched junction bases numbered 9, after V lost 6 bases and J lost 12 bases. The CDR3 loop reads CASRAGLAGTSQFF. The CDR3 coding sequence is TGTGCCAGCAGGGCTGGACTAGCGGGGACCTCGCAGTTCTTC.

The rearrangement joins TRBV5-5 to TRBJ2-5; D unresolved. Germline CDR1 is SGHKS and CDR2 is YYEKEE (reference sequence). The CDR3 spans 13 residues. V was trimmed by 2 bases and J by 1 base, leaving 6 bases between them. The DNA for the CDR3 is TGTGCCAGCAGCTTTGCGGTCCAAGAGACCCAGTACTTC. It is translated as CASSFAVQETQYF. Drawing the rest from reference TRBV5-5 and TRBJ2-5, the complete variable domain is DAGVTQSPTHLIKTRGQQVTLRCSPISGHKSVSWYQQVLGQGPQFIFQYYEKEERGRGNFPDRFSARQFPNYSSELNVNALLLGDSALYLCASSFAVQETQYFGPGTRLLVL.

This rearrangement joins TRBV28 to TRBJ2-3; TRBD2 aligns across 8 bases. The CDR3 consists of 15 residues. V lost 4 bases to trimming and J lost 2 bases; unmatched junction nucleotides: 5. Germline CDR1 is MDHEN and CDR2 is SYDVKM. The CDR3 bases are TGTGCCAGCAGTTACGGACTAGCCGACACAGATACGCAGTATTTT. It is translated as CASSYGLADTDTQYF.

The rearrangement joins TRBV6-2 or TRBV6-3 to TRBJ2-6, with D possibly TRBD1 on 5 matching bases. The V end lost 5 bases, the J end lost 5 bases, and 10 bases lay between the germline ends. Germline lookup yields CDR1 MNHEY and CDR2 SVGEGT. The CDR3 consists of 14 residues. CDR3 sequence: CASSTQGRANVLTF. The CDR3 nucleotides read TGTGCCAGCAGTACCCAGGGTAGGGCCAACGTCCTGACTTTC.